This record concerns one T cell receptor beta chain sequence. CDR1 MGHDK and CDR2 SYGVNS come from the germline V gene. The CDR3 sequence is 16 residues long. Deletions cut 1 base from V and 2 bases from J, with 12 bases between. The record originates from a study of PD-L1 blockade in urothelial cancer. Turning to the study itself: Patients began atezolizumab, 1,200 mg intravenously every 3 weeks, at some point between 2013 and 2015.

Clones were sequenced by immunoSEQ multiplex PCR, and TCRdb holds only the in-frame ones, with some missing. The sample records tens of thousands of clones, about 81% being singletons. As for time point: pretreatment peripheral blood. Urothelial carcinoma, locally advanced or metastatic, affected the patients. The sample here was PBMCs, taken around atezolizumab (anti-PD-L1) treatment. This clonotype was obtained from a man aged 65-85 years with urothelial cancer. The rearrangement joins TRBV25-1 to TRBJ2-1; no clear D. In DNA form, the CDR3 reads TGTGCCAGCAGTGAATCGGGTCATATCGCCTACAATGAGCAGTTCTTC. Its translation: CASSESGHIAYNEQFF.